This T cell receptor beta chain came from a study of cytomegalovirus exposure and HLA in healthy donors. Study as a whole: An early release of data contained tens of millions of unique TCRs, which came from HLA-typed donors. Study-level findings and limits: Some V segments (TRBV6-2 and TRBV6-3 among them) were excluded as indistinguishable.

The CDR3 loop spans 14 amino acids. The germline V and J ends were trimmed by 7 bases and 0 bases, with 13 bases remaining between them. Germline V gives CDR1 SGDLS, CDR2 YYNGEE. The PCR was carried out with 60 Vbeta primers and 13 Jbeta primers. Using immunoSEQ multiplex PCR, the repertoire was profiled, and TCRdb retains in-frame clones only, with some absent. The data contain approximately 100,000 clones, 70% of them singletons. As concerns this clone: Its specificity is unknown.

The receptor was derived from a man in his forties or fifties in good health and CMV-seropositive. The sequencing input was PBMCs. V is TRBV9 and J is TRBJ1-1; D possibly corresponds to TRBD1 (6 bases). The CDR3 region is CASGPGVLNTEAFF. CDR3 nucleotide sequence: TGTGCCAGCGGCCCAGGGGTCCTGAACACTGAAGCTTTCTTT.